Below, one T cell receptor (beta chain) is given with its context. Its antigen remains unidentified. The same CDR3 arises from other DNA sequences in this sample as well. This entry is derived from a study of cytomegalovirus exposure and HLA in healthy donors. PCR employed 60 Vbeta and 13 Jbeta primers. Data came from immunoSEQ multiplex PCR; TCRdb stores just in-frame clones and leaves some out. The table has around 200,000 clones, around 77% seen once; the top ten hold 1.5% to 2%. Germline CDR1 MGHRA, CDR2 YSYEKL. V was pared by 2 bases and J by 4 bases, with 3 bases of the junction left unmatched. This CDR3 spans 15 amino acids. Findings of the study overall: Roughly uniform depth of sequencing across donors was assumed in presence/absence analyses.

The rearrangement uses TRBV4-1 and TRBJ2-5; 11 bases match TRBD2. The origin of this receptor is a man between 25 and 39 years old in good health and CMV-seronegative. Sequencing was done on a sample of PBMCs. The CDR3, as DNA: TGCGCCAGCAGCCAACTAGGACTAGCGGGAGAGACCCAGTACTTC. Translation gives CASSQLGLAGETQYF.